This T cell receptor beta chain was retrieved from a study of cytomegalovirus exposure and HLA in healthy donors. The PCR made use of 60 Vbeta and 13 Jbeta primers. Repertoires were generated with immunoSEQ multiplex PCR, while TCRdb's copy carries only in-frame clones and drops some. Here the sample spans 95,000 to 120,000 clones, about 80% being singletons. Germline CDR1 is MNHEY and CDR2 is SMNVEV (reference sequence). V shed 5 bases and J shed 4 bases, with 16 bases lying between them. The CDR3 covers 15 residues. The J gene is TRBJ2-3, the V gene TRBV27, with D maybe TRBD2 (5 bases). Sequenced input: PBMCs. This TCR came from a woman younger than 45 in good health and CMV-seropositive. The CDR3, as DNA: TGTGCCAGCAGTACCCTAACGGGGATGGCAGATACGCAGTATTTT. It specifies CASSTLTGMADTQYF.